This T cell receptor (beta chain) was documented in a study of Ad26.COV2.S vaccination and SARS-CoV-2 variants. This table comes from immunoSEQ multiplex PCR, and its TCRdb copy is limited to in-frame clones, with some not included. The table lists around 300,000 clones, 88% of them singletons, with around 6.4% in the top ten. After removal of 0 bases from V and 4 bases from J, the junction contained 4 bases not matched to a gene. Germline CDR1 and CDR2: LGHNA and YSLEER. This CDR3 contains 15 residues. Treatment reported: 15 to 20 received Ad26.COV2.S at low or high dose, single or two shots; 5 received placebo; per-sample allocation not given. All samples were drawn on day 63, counting from the first vaccine or placebo injection.

This TCR came from a person between 18 and 59 years old who received the Ad26.COV2.S COVID-19 vaccine or a placebo. The source was peripheral blood, collected in a trial of Ad26.COV2.S vaccine versus placebo. This chain connects TRBV4-3 to TRBJ2-7, with TRBD1 identical over 9 bases. The CDR3 coding sequence is TGCGCCAGCAGCCAAGATCCGGGACAGGGTTACGAGCAGTACTTC. It specifies CASSQDPGQGYEQYF.